Presented here are 4 T cell receptor beta chains from one specimen sequenced in a study of vaccination and CD4 T cells after COVID-19. Documented treatment: roughly 10-day PBMC culture with coronavirus spike peptide pools or control peptides (ViraFEST assay). The assay that was used to sequence DNA from cultured CD4+ T cells was the Oncomine TCR Beta short-read assay. TCRdb independently ran MiXCR on the PCR reads; one entry per CDR3 protein. The table lists thousands of distinct CDR3 sequences, approximately 42% of them singletons. What these receptors recognize is not known. The source material was CD4+ T cells from blood, cultured in vitro. The receptors here all came from a human donor who had recovered from COVID-19.

V usage is TRBV7-8 and J usage is TRBJ2-3; TRBD2 matches at 7 bases. The junction had 3 bases not matched to a gene; V was cut back by 1 base and J by 2 bases. CDR3 length: 15 amino acids. CDR1 is SGHVS, CDR2 FQNEAQ, per germline. CDR3 in DNA: TGTGCCAGCAGCTTAGGGGGGGGGGACACAGATACGCAGTATTTT. This sequence encodes CASSLGGGDTDTQYF. The complete variable domain, with remaining parts taken from reference TRBV7-8 and TRBJ2-3, reads GAGVSQSPRYKVAKRGQDVALRCDPISGHVSLFWYQQALGQGPEFLTYFQNEAQLDKSGLPSDRFFAERPEGSVSTLKIQRTQQEDSAVYLCASSLGGGDTDTQYFGPGTRLTVL.

V and J are TRBV10-3 and TRBJ1-2; D not certain. The germline gives CDR1 ENHRY, CDR2 SYGVKD. Trimming shortened V by 0 bases and J by 3 bases, and 14 bases separated the two germline ends. The CDR3 runs 16 residues. CDR3 nucleotides: TGTGCCATCAGTGAGTCGATATCCGGGGAGGACTATGGCTACACCTTC. The encoded protein is CAISESISGEDYGYTF.

The chain uses TRBV19 and TRBJ2-1, with 16 positions matching TRBD2. The CDR3 loop spans 15 amino acids. Losses at the gene ends were 6 bases for V and 11 bases for J; bases not matched to a gene: 7. CDR1 LNHDA and CDR2 SQIVND come from the germline V gene (reference sequence). The CDR3 bases are TGTGCCAGTAGCACCGGGACTAGCGGGGGGGGGAAGCAGTTCTTC. As protein: CASSTGTSGGGKQFF.

The rearrangement links TRBV7-9 to TRBJ2-7; D gene ambiguous. CDR1 is SEHNR, CDR2 FQNEAQ, per germline (reference sequence). The CDR3 totals 13 residues. The V end was cut by 2 bases, the J end by 3 bases, with 8 bases between. The CDR3: CASSLPGSYEQYF. The DNA of the CDR3 is TGTGCCAGCAGCTTACCCGGAAGCTACGAGCAGTACTTC.